This TCR beta chain was obtained from a study of cytomegalovirus exposure and HLA in healthy donors. Study results and limitations: Per published accounts, TCR beta sequences correctly predicted the HLA-A and HLA-B alleles of most subjects. Certain indistinguishable V segments, among them TRBV6-2 and TRBV6-3, were excluded. A prior analysis recorded that most TCR beta V segments were productive about 87% or about 30% of the time. Serostatus for CMV was the only available immune exposure information.

60 Vbeta and 13 Jbeta primers were used in PCR. Data came from immunoSEQ multiplex PCR; TCRdb stores just in-frame clones and leaves some out. The sample contains 75,000 to 100,000 clones, around 73% of which appear only once. Regarding this clone: What it binds is unknown.

Germline V gene lookup returns CDR1 LNHDA and CDR2 SQIVND (reference sequence). The germline V and J ends were trimmed by 8 bases and 0 bases, with 14 bases remaining between them. This CDR3 spans 15 amino acids. Sequenced: PBMCs. The origin of this receptor is a man aged 35 to 55 in good health and CMV-seronegative. This sequence joins TRBV19 and TRBJ1-5, with D unresolved. The CDR3 sequence: CASQIAHNSNQPQHF. The CDR3 coding sequence is TGTGCCAGTCAAATCGCGCATAATAGCAATCAGCCCCAGCATTTT.